This T cell receptor (beta chain) was observed in a study of blood T cell repertoires in COVID-19. The protocol was immunoSEQ multiplex PCR, while the TCRdb copy is restricted to in-frame clones and leaves out a portion. The sample lists 250,000 to 300,000 clones, 85% to 90% occurring once. In terms of age and location, participants ranged from roughly 18 to 90 years and lived in about 25 US areas. Germline V gene sequence: CDR1 SGHNT, CDR2 YYREEE (reference sequence). V was clipped by 4 bases and J by 5 bases; unmatched bases: 15. CDR3 length equals 19 residues. The chain uses TRBV5-4 and TRBJ1-6; TRBD1 aligns across 10 bases. The TCR was taken from a man aged 40-55 years who had recovered from COVID-19. Material for sequencing was PBMCs or T cells enriched from blood (not recorded which). The CDR3 spells CASSHKGTGVLLHNSPLHF. In DNA, the CDR3 is TGTGCCAGCAGCCATAAAGGGACAGGGGTTCTCCTTCATAATTCACCCCTCCACTTT.